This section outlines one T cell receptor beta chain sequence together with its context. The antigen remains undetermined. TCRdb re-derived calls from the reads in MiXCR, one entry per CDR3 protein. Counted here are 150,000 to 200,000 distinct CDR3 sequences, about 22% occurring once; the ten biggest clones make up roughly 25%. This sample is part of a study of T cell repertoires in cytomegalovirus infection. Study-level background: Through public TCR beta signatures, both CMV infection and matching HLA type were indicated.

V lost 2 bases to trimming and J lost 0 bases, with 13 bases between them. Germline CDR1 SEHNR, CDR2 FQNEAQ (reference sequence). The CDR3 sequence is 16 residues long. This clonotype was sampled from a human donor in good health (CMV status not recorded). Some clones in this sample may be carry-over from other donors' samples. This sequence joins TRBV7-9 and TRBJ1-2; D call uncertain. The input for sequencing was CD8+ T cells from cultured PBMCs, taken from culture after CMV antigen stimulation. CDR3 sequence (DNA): TGTGCCAGCAGCTTACGAAAAGGGAAAACTAACTATGGCTACACCTTC. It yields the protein CASSLRKGKTNYGYTF.